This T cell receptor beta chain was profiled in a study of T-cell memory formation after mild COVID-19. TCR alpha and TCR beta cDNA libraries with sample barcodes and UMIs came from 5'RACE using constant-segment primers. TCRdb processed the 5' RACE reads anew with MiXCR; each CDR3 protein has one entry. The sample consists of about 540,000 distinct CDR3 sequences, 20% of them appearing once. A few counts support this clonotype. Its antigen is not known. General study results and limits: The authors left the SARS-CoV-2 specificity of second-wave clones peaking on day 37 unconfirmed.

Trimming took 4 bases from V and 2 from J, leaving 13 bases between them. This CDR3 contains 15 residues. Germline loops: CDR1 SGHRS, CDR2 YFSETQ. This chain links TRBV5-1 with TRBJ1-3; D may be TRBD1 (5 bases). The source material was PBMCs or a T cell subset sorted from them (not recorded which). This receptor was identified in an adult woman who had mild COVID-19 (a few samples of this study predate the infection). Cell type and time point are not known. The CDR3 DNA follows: TGCGCCAGCAGCCTCGGGACGGGACCTGGAAACACCATATATTTT. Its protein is CASSLGTGPGNTIYF.